Shown below are 7 T cell receptor beta chains from a single sample sequenced in a study of T cells in Graves' hyperthyroidism and ophthalmopathy. The TCR beta CDR3 regions underwent amplification using RNA transcripts as the source. TCR CDR3 underwent first-round RT-PCR with the HTBI primer set. In TCRdb, the multiplex PCR reads were re-called with MiXCR into one record per CDR3 protein. In the table there are some 350,000 distinct CDR3 sequences, 19% of which are singletons. The material sequenced was blood. These receptors were collected from a young woman with Graves' hyperthyroidism.

The chain has TRBV9 and TRBJ1-5, with no clear D. This CDR3 comprises 14 residues. From germline, CDR1 is SGDLS and CDR2 YYNGEE. The ends were cut back, 0 bases at V and 9 bases at J, with 13 bases in the middle. The CDR3 spells CASSVASSPGPQHF. CDR3 nucleotides: TGTGCCAGCAGCGTAGCTTCATCCCCCGGGCCCCAGCATTTT. The full variable domain, completed using reference TRBV9 and TRBJ1-5, is DSGVTQTPKHLITATGQRVTLRCSPRSGDLSVYWYQQSLDQGLQFLIQYYNGEERAKGNILERFSAQQFPDLHSELNLSSLELGDSALYFCASSVASSPGPQHFGDGTRLSIL.

This clonotype was counted ten times or more. CDR3: CASSPYSELIYGYTF. CDR3 in DNA: TGTGCCAGTAGTCCGTACAGCGAGCTTATCTATGGCTACACCTTC. The V gene is TRBV19, the J gene TRBJ1-2; no definite D call. The CDR3 totals 15 residues. The germline gives CDR1 LNHDA, CDR2 SQIVND (reference sequence). V was clipped by 5 bases and J by 4 bases, with 17 bases between them. Full variable domain (remainder filled in from reference TRBV19 and TRBJ1-2): DGGITQSPKYLFRKEGQNVTLSCEQNLNHDAMYWYRQDPGQGLRLIYYSQIVNDFQKGDIAEGYSVSREKKESFPLTVTSAQKNPTAFYLCASSPYSELIYGYTFGSGTRLTVV.

This clonotype was counted at least ten times. J is TRBJ1-2 and V is TRBV27; unclear D gene. V was shortened by 3 bases and J by 3 bases, with 8 bases between the two germline ends. Germline V CDR1 and CDR2: MNHEY, SMNVEV (reference sequence). The CDR3 runs to 13 residues. CDR3 loop: CASSLDGYYGYTF. Written as DNA, the CDR3 is TGTGCCAGCAGTTTGGACGGATACTATGGCTACACCTTC.

This clonotype was picked up one time. A much larger clone differs by one base, so this may be a read error. The CDR3 carries no conserved terminal phenylalanine or tryptophan, so it likely arises from a read error. The V and J genes are TRBV19 and TRBJ1-2, with D unclear. Looked up from germline, CDR1 is LNHDA and CDR2 is SQIVND (reference sequence). The CDR3 spans 14 residues. Trimming took off 7 bases at V and 3 bases at J, with 15 bases between the two ends. The CDR3 DNA reads as TGTGCCAGTAACGAAAATGGGGATCACTATGGCTACACCGTC. It specifies CASNENGDHYGYTV.

The sample holds many counts of this clonotype. V gene TRBV3-1 combines with J gene TRBJ1-2; a weak D match, TRBD1 (5 bases). CDR1 is LGHDT, CDR2 YNNKEL, per germline (reference sequence). V was trimmed by 1 base and J by 5 bases, leaving 17 bases between them. This CDR3 region has 16 residues. This chain's CDR3 is CASSQVLGVDRYGYTF. CDR3 nucleotides: TGTGCCAGCAGCCAAGTCTTAGGGGTGGATAGGTATGGCTACACCTTC.

This clonotype was detected a few times. The chain is built from TRBV6-5 and TRBJ1-2; no firm D call. The CDR3 is made up of 14 amino acids. Germline lookup yields CDR1 MNHEY and CDR2 SVGAGI. Trimming removed 7 bases at V and 6 bases at J, with 18 bases between. The CDR3 nucleotides read TGTGCCAGCAAGTTTCGAGCCAGTGGACATGGCTACACCTTC. Encoded protein: CASKFRASGHGYTF.

This clonotype occurred many times. This chain connects TRBV5-5 to TRBJ2-4; tentative D call: TRBD1 (6 bases). Germline CDR1 SGHKS, CDR2 YYEKEE (reference sequence). The CDR3 contains 14 residues. With 4 bases removed from V and 8 bases from J, the gap between germline ends came to 16 bases. The CDR3: CASSESTGSDIQYF. The CDR3 DNA is TGTGCCAGCAGCGAGAGCACAGGGTCGGACATTCAGTACTTC.